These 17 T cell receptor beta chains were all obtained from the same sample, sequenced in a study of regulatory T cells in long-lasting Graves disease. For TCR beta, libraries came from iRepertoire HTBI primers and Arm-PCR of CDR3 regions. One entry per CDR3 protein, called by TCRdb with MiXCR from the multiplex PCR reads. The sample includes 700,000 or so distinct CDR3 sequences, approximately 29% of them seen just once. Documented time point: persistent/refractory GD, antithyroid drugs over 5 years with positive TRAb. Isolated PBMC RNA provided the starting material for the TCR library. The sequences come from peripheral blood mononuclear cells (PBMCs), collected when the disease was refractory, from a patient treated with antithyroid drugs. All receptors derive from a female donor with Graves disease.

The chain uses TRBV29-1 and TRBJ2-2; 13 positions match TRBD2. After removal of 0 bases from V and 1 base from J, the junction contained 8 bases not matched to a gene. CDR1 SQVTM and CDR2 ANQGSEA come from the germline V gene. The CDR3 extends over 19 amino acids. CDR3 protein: CSVEDLRGLAGRNTGELFF. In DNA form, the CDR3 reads TGCAGCGTTGAAGATCTTCGGGGACTAGCGGGGAGGAACACCGGGGAGCTGTTTTTT.

CDR3: CASSLGTGGVQETQYF. CDR3 nucleotide sequence: TGCGCCAGCAGCCTCGGGACAGGGGGCGTCCAAGAGACCCAGTACTTC. The chain recombines TRBV5-1 with TRBJ2-5; 12 bases agree with TRBD1. Germline lookup yields CDR1 SGHRS and CDR2 YFSETQ. V lost 4 bases to trimming and J lost 1 base; unmatched junction nucleotides: 5. The CDR3 covers 16 residues.

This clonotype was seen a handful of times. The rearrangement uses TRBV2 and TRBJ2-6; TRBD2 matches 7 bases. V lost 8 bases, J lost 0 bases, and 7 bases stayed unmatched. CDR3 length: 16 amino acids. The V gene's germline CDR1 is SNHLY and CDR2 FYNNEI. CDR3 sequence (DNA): TGTGCCAGCGGGAGGGACGGAAGCTCTGGGGCCAACGTCCTGACTTTC. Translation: CASGRDGSSGANVLTF. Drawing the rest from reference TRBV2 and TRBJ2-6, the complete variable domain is EPEVTQTPSHQVTQMGQEVILRCVPISNHLYFYWYRQILGQKVEFLVSFYNNEISEKSEIFDDQFSVERPDGSNFTLKIRSTKLEDSAMYFCASGRDGSSGANVLTFGAGSRLTVL.

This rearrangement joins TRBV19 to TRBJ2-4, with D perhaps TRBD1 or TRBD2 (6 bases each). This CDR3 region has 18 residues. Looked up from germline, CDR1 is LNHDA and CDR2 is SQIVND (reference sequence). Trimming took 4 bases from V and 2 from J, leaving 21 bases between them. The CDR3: CASSKDSHGGLTKNIQYF. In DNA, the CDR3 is TGTGCCAGTAGTAAGGACAGCCACGGGGGTCTAACCAAAAACATTCAGTACTTC. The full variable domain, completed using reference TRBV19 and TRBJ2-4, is DGGITQSPKYLFRKEGQNVTLSCEQNLNHDAMYWYRQDPGQGLRLIYYSQIVNDFQKGDIAEGYSVSREKKESFPLTVTSAQKNPTAFYLCASSKDSHGGLTKNIQYFGAGTRLSVL.

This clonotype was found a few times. The CDR3 loop is CASSLGTGGDGEKLFF. CDR3 sequence (DNA): TGTGCCAGCAGCTTGGGGACAGGGGGCGATGGGGAAAAACTGTTTTTT. This sequence joins TRBV11-2 and TRBJ1-4; 12 bases align to TRBD1. Germline loops: CDR1 SGHAT, CDR2 FQNNGV. The ends lost 3 bases at V and 8 bases at J; junction bases unmatched: 7. This CDR3 has 16 residues.

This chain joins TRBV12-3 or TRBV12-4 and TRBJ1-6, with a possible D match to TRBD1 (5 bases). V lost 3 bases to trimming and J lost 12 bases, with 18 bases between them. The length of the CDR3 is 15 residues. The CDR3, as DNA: TGTGCCAGCAGTTTTGGGCCCGGCTCGGGGGGACCCCTCCACTTT. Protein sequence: CASSFGPGSGGPLHF.

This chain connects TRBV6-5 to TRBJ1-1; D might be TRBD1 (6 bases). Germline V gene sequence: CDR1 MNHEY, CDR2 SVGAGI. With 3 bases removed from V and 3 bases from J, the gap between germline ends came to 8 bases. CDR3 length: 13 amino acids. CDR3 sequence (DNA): TGTGCCAGCAGTTATGCAGGGGACACTGAAGCTTTCTTT. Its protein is CASSYAGDTEAFF.

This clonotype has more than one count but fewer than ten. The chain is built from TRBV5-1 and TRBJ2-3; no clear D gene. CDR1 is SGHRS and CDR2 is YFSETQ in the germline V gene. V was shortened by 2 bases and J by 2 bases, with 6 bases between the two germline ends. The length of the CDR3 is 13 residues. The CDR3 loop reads CASSFEYTDTQYF. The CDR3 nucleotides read TGCGCCAGCAGCTTTGAATACACAGATACGCAGTATTTT. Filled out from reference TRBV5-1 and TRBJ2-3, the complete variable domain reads KAGVTQTPRYLIKTRGQQVTLSCSPISGHRSVSWYQQTPGQGLQFLFEYFSETQRNKGNFPGRFSGRQFSNSRSEMNVSTLELGDSALYLCASSFEYTDTQYFGPGTRLTVL.

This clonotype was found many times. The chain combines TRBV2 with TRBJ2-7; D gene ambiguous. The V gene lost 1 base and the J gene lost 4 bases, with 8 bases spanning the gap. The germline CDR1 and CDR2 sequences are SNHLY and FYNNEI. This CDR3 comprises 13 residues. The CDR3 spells CASSEGASYEQYF. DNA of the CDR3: TGTGCCAGCAGTGAAGGTGCCTCTTACGAGCAGTACTTC.

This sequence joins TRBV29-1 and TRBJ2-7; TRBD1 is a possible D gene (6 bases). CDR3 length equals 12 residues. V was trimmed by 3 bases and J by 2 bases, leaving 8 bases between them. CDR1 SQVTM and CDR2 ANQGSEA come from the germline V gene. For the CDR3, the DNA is TGCAGCGTTGAGTGGGACACCTACGAGCAGTACTTC. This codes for CSVEWDTYEQYF.

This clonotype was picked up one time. The CDR3 sequence: CSVERQGTYGYTF. The DNA of the CDR3 is TGCAGCGTTGAAAGACAGGGGACCTATGGCTACACCTTC. The rearrangement uses TRBV29-1 and TRBJ1-2, with 8 bases lining up with TRBD1. This CDR3 contains 13 residues. Per germline, CDR1 SQVTM and CDR2 ANQGSEA. V lost 2 bases and J lost 4; bases outside the gene matches: 3.

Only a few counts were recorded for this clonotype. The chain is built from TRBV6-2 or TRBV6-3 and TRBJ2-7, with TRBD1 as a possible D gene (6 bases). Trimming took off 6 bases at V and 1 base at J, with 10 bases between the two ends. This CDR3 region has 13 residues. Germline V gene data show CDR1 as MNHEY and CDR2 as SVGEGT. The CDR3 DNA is TGTGCCAGCAGGAACACAGGGTCCTACGAGCAGTACTTC. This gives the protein CASRNTGSYEQYF.

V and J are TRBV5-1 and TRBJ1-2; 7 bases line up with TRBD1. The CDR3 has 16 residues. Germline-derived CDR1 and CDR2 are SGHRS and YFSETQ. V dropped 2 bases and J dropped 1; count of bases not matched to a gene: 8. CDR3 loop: CASSLYRGLNNYGYTF. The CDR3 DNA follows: TGCGCCAGCAGCTTATACAGGGGCTTAAATAACTATGGCTACACCTTC.

The CDR3 loop is CASSEEDYTEAFF. The CDR3 DNA sequence: TGTGCCAGCAGTGAAGAGGATTACACTGAAGCTTTCTTT. The chain couples TRBV2 to TRBJ1-1; D unclear. V was clipped by 1 base and J by 3 bases, with 6 bases between them. The CDR3 is 13 amino acids. CDR1 and CDR2 (germline): SNHLY, FYNNEI. The whole variable domain, filled in from reference TRBV2 and TRBJ1-1, reads EPEVTQTPSHQVTQMGQEVILRCVPISNHLYFYWYRQILGQKVEFLVSFYNNEISEKSEIFDDQFSVERPDGSNFTLKIRSTKLEDSAMYFCASSEEDYTEAFFGQGTRLTVV.

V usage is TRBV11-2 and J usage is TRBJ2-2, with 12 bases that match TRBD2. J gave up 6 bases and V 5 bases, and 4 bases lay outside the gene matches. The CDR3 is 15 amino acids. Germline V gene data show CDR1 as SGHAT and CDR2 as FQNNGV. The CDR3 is CASSRTSGAPGELFF. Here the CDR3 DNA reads TGTGCCAGCAGCCGGACTAGCGGGGCCCCCGGGGAGCTGTTTTTT.

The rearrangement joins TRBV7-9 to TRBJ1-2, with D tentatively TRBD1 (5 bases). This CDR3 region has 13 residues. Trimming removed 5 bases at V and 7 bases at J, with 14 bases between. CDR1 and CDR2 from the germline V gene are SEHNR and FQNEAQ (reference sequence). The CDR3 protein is CASSPQFQGGYTF. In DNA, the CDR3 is TGTGCCAGCAGCCCCCAATTCCAGGGTGGCTACACCTTC.

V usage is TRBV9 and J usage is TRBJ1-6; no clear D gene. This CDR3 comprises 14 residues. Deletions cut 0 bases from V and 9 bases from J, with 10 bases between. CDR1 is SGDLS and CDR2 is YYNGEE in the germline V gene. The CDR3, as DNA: TGTGCCAGCAGCGTAGATGGGGTGGGTTCACCCCTCCACTTT. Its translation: CASSVDGVGSPLHF. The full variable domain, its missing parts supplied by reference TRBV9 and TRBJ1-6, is DSGVTQTPKHLITATGQRVTLRCSPRSGDLSVYWYQQSLDQGLQFLIQYYNGEERAKGNILERFSAQQFPDLHSELNLSSLELGDSALYFCASSVDGVGSPLHFGNGTRLTVT.